This entry is about one TCR beta chain. The antigen is undetermined. This entry comes from a study of cytotoxic CD8 clonotypes in ibrutinib-treated CLL. Looking at the study overall: The study included 11 relapsed/refractory and roughly 15 treatment-naive patients; roughly 17 had IGHV unmutated disease. Productive templates per sample averaged 255,043; productive rearrangements, approximately 93,000.

Germline lookup yields CDR1 WSHSY and CDR2 SAAADI. The ends lost 6 bases at V and 7 bases at J; junction bases unmatched: 2. The CDR3 has 14 residues. TCRdb's copy holds only in-frame clones and misses some; the assay was immunoSEQ multiplex PCR. Altogether approximately 280,000 clones are present, 76% being singletons, with the ten largest covering approximately 5.1%. Study-wide results and limits: In sustained-remission versus progressing patients, sampling times differed. Public clonotypes, found uncommonly, either contracted or stayed stable on treatment.

This chain uses TRBV10-2 with TRBJ2-1, with 14 nucleotides matching TRBD2. This sequence originates from a human donor with chronic lymphocytic leukemia. The sequencing here drew on PBMCs, taken at disease progression, from a patient treated with ibrutinib. In DNA form, the CDR3 reads TGCGCCAGCAGGGGACTAGCGGGAGAGAATGAGCAGTTCTTC. Translating gives CASRGLAGENEQFF.